A selection of T cell receptor beta chains follows, all from one sample in a study of CD8+ T cells in alopecia areata. The data were produced by immunoSEQ multiplex PCR, yet TCRdb's version contains in-frame clones alone and is incomplete. The sample includes approximately 89,000 clones, just over 50% of them seen just once. The sequencing sample was made of NKG2D-high CD8+ T cells sorted from blood. Every receptor here comes from a human donor with alopecia areata. CDR3s include the opening cysteine and the closing phenylalanine or tryptophan. The order of the fields is V gene, J gene, clone size, D gene, CDR3 length, CDR3 protein, CDR3 DNA. The D gene is left open where the match is weak. A clone size is listed for some rows: how often the clone was seen (once, few, many), or a class if it is expanded.

V: TRBV30; J: TRBJ2-7; size: -; D: -; length: 12; CDR3: CAWSVPGREQYF; DNA: TGTGCCTGGAGTGTACCGGGTAGGGAGCAGTACTTC
V: TRBV7-3; J: TRBJ2-3; size: -; D: -; length: 15; CDR3: CASSPSGAFGDTQYF; DNA: TGTGCCAGCAGCCCGAGCGGAGCGTTTGGAGATACGCAGTATTTT
V: TRBV27; J: TRBJ1-6; size: -; D: TRBD1; length: 13; CDR3: CASNAGGSSPLHF; DNA: TGTGCCAGCAACGCAGGGGGCTCTTCACCCCTCCACTTT
V: TRBV9; J: TRBJ2-1; size: once; D: -; length: 13; CDR3: CASSVEGHNEQFF; DNA: TGTGCCAGCAGCGTAGAAGGCCACAATGAGCAGTTCTTC
V: TRBV9; J: TRBJ1-1; size: -; D: -; length: 14; CDR3: CASSPTDQHTEAFF; DNA: TGTGCCAGCAGCCCCACGGACCAACACACTGAAGCTTTCTTT
V: TRBV27; J: TRBJ2-3; size: -; D: -; length: 13; CDR3: CASSLAGPDTQYF; DNA: TGTGCCAGCAGTTTAGCGGGGCCAGATACGCAGTATTTT
V: TRBV29-1; J: TRBJ2-5; size: few; D: -; length: 10; CDR3: CSVVAETQYF; DNA: TGCAGCGTTGTCGCAGAGACCCAGTACTTC
V: TRBV29-1; J: TRBJ1-2; size: few; D: -; length: 11; CDR3: CSVEARHGYTF; DNA: TGCAGCGTTGAGGCCAGACATGGCTACACCTTC
V: TRBV5-1; J: TRBJ2-7; size: -; D: TRBD1; length: 13; CDR3: CASRDRESPEQYF; DNA: TGCGCCAGCAGGGACAGGGAATCTCCCGAGCAGTACTTC
V: TRBV5-6; J: TRBJ2-5; size: once; D: -; length: 12; CDR3: CASSGGQETQYF; DNA: TGTGCCAGCAGCGGCGGGCAAGAGACCCAGTACTTC
V: TRBV2; J: TRBJ1-4; size: few; D: -; length: 15; CDR3: CASSEVGEGGEKLFF; DNA: TGTGCCAGCAGTGAAGTTGGTGAGGGCGGTGAAAAACTGTTTTTT
V: TRBV7-9; J: TRBJ2-3; size: -; D: -; length: 16; CDR3: CASSLAQAASTDTQYF; DNA: TGTGCCAGCAGCTTAGCGCAGGCCGCGAGCACAGATACGCAGTATTTT
V: TRBV5-1; J: TRBJ2-7; size: -; D: TRBD1; length: 12; CDR3: CASMGTAYEQYF; DNA: TGCGCCAGCATGGGGACAGCATACGAGCAGTACTTC
V: TRBV28; J: TRBJ2-7; size: -; D: TRBD1; length: 15; CDR3: CASSKQQGAYHEQYF; DNA: TGTGCCAGCAGCAAACAACAGGGGGCTTACCACGAGCAGTACTTC
V: TRBV7-9; J: TRBJ2-3; size: few; D: -; length: 15; CDR3: CASRPIKDPTDTQYF; DNA: TGTGCCAGCAGACCCATTAAGGACCCCACAGATACGCAGTATTTT
V: TRBV29-1; J: TRBJ1-2; size: -; D: -; length: 15; CDR3: CSVEEYQSFNYGYTF; DNA: TGCAGCGTTGAAGAGTATCAGAGTTTTAACTATGGCTACACCTTC
V: TRBV9; J: TRBJ1-1; size: -; D: -; length: 12; CDR3: CASSSYGTEAFF; DNA: TGTGCCAGCAGCAGCTACGGCACTGAAGCTTTCTTT
V: TRBV9; J: TRBJ2-7; size: -; D: -; length: 14; CDR3: CASSLGGGTHEQYF; DNA: TGTGCCAGCAGCTTAGGAGGGGGAACCCACGAGCAGTACTTC
V: TRBV30; J: TRBJ2-3; size: -; D: -; length: 13; CDR3: CAWIGERTDTQYF; DNA: TGTGCCTGGATTGGAGAGAGGACAGATACGCAGTATTTT
V: TRBV29-1; J: TRBJ1-1; size: -; D: -; length: 13; CDR3: CSVSDSVGTEAFF; DNA: TGCAGCGTATCGGACAGTGTGGGCACTGAAGCTTTCTTT
V: TRBV13; J: TRBJ2-5; size: few; D: -; length: 14; CDR3: CASSLVTGQETQYF; DNA: TGTGCCAGCAGCCTGGTGACAGGACAAGAGACCCAGTACTTC
V: TRBV21-1; J: TRBJ1-1; size: -; D: -; length: 14; CDR3: CASTLGTSGREAFF; DNA: TGTGCCAGCACCTTGGGGACGTCGGGTCGGGAAGCTTTCTTT
V: TRBV11-2; J: TRBJ2-1; size: -; D: TRBD1; length: 16; CDR3: CASSLSVGTAINEQFF; DNA: TGTGCCAGCAGCCTTAGCGTCGGGACAGCGATCAATGAGCAGTTCTTC
V: TRBV5-1; J: TRBJ1-2; size: few; D: -; length: 14; CDR3: CATPSVDGVHGYTF; DNA: TGCGCCACGCCCTCGGTGGACGGCGTCCATGGCTACACCTTC
V: TRBV28; J: TRBJ1-1; size: -; D: -; length: 16; CDR3: CASSETGSYMNTEAFF; DNA: TGTGCCAGCAGTGAAACAGGTAGTTACATGAACACTGAAGCTTTCTTT
V: TRBV2; J: TRBJ1-1; size: few; D: TRBD1; length: 19; CDR3: CASSEIGRGQGTLNTEAFF; DNA: TGTGCCAGCAGTGAAATAGGCAGAGGACAGGGGACATTGAACACTGAAGCTTTCTTT
V: TRBV29-1; J: TRBJ2-1; size: -; D: -; length: 15; CDR3: CSGIVERYSYNEQFF; DNA: TGCAGTGGTATTGTTGAGAGATACTCCTACAATGAGCAGTTCTTC
V: TRBV29-1; J: TRBJ2-5; size: -; D: -; length: 13; CDR3: CSVEDVWEETQYF; DNA: TGCAGCGTTGAAGACGTTTGGGAAGAGACCCAGTACTTC
V: TRBV7-8; J: TRBJ2-3; size: once; D: -; length: 15; CDR3: CASSFGGVSTDTQYF; DNA: TGTGCCAGCAGCTTTGGGGGAGTGAGCACAGATACGCAGTATTTT
V: TRBV29-1; J: TRBJ1-1; size: few; D: -; length: 10; CDR3: CSVVGTEAFF; DNA: TGCAGCGTTGTGGGCACTGAAGCTTTCTTT
V: TRBV14; J: TRBJ2-3; size: -; D: -; length: 13; CDR3: CASSLSVTDTQYF; DNA: TGTGCCAGCAGCCTATCGGTCACAGATACGCAGTATTTT